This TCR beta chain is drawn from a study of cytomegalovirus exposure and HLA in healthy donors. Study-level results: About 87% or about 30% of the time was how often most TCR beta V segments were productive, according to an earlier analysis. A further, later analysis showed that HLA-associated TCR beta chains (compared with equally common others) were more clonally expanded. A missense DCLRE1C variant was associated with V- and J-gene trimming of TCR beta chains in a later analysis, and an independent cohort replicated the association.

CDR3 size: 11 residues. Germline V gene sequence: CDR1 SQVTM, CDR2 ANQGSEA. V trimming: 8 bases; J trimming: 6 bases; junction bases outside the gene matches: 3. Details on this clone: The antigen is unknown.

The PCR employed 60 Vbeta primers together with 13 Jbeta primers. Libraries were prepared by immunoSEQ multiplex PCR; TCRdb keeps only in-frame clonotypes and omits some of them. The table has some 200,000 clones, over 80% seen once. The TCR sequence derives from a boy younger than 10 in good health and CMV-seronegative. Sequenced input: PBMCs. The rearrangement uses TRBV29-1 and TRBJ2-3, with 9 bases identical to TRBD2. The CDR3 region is CSPGTSDTQYF. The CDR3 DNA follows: TGCAGCCCGGGGACTAGCGATACGCAGTATTTT.